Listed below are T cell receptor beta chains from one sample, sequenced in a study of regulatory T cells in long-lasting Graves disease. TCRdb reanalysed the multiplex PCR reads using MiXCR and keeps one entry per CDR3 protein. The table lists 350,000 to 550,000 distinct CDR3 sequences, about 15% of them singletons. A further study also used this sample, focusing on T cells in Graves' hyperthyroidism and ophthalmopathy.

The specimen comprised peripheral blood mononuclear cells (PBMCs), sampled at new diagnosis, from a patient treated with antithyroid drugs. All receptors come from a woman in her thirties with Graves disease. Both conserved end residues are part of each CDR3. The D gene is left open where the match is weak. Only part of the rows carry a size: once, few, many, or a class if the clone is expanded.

cdr3_nt: TGTGCCAGCAGCGTAGTCGGTAGCGGGCCACCCACAGATACGCAGTATTTT
cdr3_aa: CASSVVGSGPPTDTQYF
j_call: TRBJ2-3
v_call: TRBV9
clone_size: .
d_call: TRBD2

cdr3_nt: TGCAGTGCTAGGCTGAACTACAATGAGCAGTTCTTC
cdr3_aa: CSARLNYNEQFF
j_call: TRBJ2-1
v_call: TRBV20-1
clone_size: few
d_call: .

cdr3_nt: TGTGCCAGTAGTATGGGAGGATCTTACAATGAGCAGTTCTTC
cdr3_aa: CASSMGGSYNEQFF
j_call: TRBJ2-1
v_call: TRBV19
clone_size: .
d_call: .

cdr3_nt: TGTGCCTGGACCCCCGGACAGGGAATCTACGAGCAGTACTTC
cdr3_aa: CAWTPGQGIYEQYF
j_call: TRBJ2-7
v_call: TRBV30
clone_size: many
d_call: TRBD1

cdr3_nt: TGTGCCAGCAGCCCCAGGGTTCAAGAGACCCAGTACTTC
cdr3_aa: CASSPRVQETQYF
j_call: TRBJ2-5
v_call: TRBV12-3/TRBV12-4
clone_size: many
d_call: .

cdr3_nt: TGTGCCAGTAATCCCCCCGAGGAACAGGCGAACACTGAAGCTTTCTTT
cdr3_aa: CASNPPEEQANTEAFF
j_call: TRBJ1-1
v_call: TRBV19
clone_size: few
d_call: .

cdr3_nt: TGTGCCAGCAGCCGAACTCAGAATGAGCAGCTCTTC
cdr3_aa: CASSRTQNEQLF
j_call: TRBJ2-1
v_call: TRBV27
clone_size: many
d_call: .

cdr3_nt: TGTGCCAGCAGCCATAGTGGGAATCAGCCCCAGCATTTT
cdr3_aa: CASSHSGNQPQHF
j_call: TRBJ1-5
v_call: TRBV7-2
clone_size: many
d_call: .

cdr3_nt: TGTGCCAGCACCCCAGGGAGCAATCAGTCCCAGCATTTT
cdr3_aa: CASTPGSNQSQHF
j_call: TRBJ1-5
v_call: TRBV6-1
clone_size: .
d_call: .

cdr3_nt: TGTGCCAGCAGTGAAAAAAGCGGGAGGAGTGTTGATGAGCAGTTCTTC
cdr3_aa: CASSEKSGRSVDEQFF
j_call: TRBJ2-1
v_call: TRBV25-1
clone_size: .
d_call: TRBD2

cdr3_nt: TGTGCCAGCAGCCCCGCCCCGGGACAGGGTGAGACCCAGTACTTC
cdr3_aa: CASSPAPGQGETQYF
j_call: TRBJ2-5
v_call: TRBV11-2
clone_size: .
d_call: TRBD1

cdr3_nt: TGTGCCACCAGTGATTTGCAGACAGGGAGCACAGATACGCAGTATTTT
cdr3_aa: CATSDLQTGSTDTQYF
j_call: TRBJ2-3
v_call: TRBV24-1
clone_size: many
d_call: TRBD1

cdr3_nt: TGTGCCTGGTCCGTCGGGACAGGAGATCAGCCCCAGCATTTT
cdr3_aa: CAWSVGTGDQPQHF
j_call: TRBJ1-5
v_call: TRBV30
clone_size: many
d_call: TRBD1

cdr3_nt: TGTGCCAGCAGTCCTCGACTAGCGGGAGGGAGTACGCAGTATTTT
cdr3_aa: CASSPRLAGGSTQYF
j_call: TRBJ2-3
v_call: TRBV11-2
clone_size: many
d_call: TRBD2

cdr3_nt: TGTGCCAGCAGCTTACGATGGACAGGTCGTAATTCACCCCTCCACTTT
cdr3_aa: CASSLRWTGRNSPLHF
j_call: TRBJ1-6
v_call: TRBV12-3/TRBV12-4
clone_size: few
d_call: TRBD1

cdr3_nt: TGTGCCAGCAGCTTGGTTACGCACGCGAACACCGGGGAGCTGTTTTTT
cdr3_aa: CASSLVTHANTGELFF
j_call: TRBJ2-2
v_call: TRBV5-4
clone_size: many
d_call: .

cdr3_nt: TGCAGTGCTACCCTGCCTGAACGGCAGTACTTC
cdr3_aa: CSATLPERQYF
j_call: TRBJ2-7
v_call: TRBV20-1
clone_size: many
d_call: .

cdr3_nt: TGTGCCAGCAGCCGAGTAGCTACCCTTGGGACTAGCGGGAGGGAGACCCAGTACTTC
cdr3_aa: CASSRVATLGTSGRETQYF
j_call: TRBJ2-5
v_call: TRBV12-3/TRBV12-4
clone_size: many
d_call: TRBD2

cdr3_nt: TGTGCCAGCAGCCAAGATCGGGAGGGTCTAGCCAAAAACATTCAGTACTTC
cdr3_aa: CASSQDREGLAKNIQYF
j_call: TRBJ2-4
v_call: TRBV3-1
clone_size: many
d_call: TRBD2

cdr3_nt: TGTGCCAGCAGGTCGGGGTTGGGGCAGTTCTTC
cdr3_aa: CASRSGLGQFF
j_call: TRBJ2-1
v_call: TRBV11-2
clone_size: many
d_call: .

cdr3_nt: TGTGCCACCGCGACAGGGGAGACCCAGTACTTC
cdr3_aa: CATATGETQYF
j_call: TRBJ2-5
v_call: TRBV25-1
clone_size: few
d_call: TRBD1

cdr3_nt: TGTGCCAGCAGCCCTCCGGGACAAGACGGCTACACCTTC
cdr3_aa: CASSPPGQDGYTF
j_call: TRBJ1-2
v_call: TRBV7-9
clone_size: .
d_call: .

cdr3_nt: TGTGCCAGTAGTACGGTGCTAGGAAAAGAGACCCAGTACTTC
cdr3_aa: CASSTVLGKETQYF
j_call: TRBJ2-5
v_call: TRBV19
clone_size: .
d_call: .

cdr3_nt: TGCGCCAGCAGCTTGGGGGCTAGCGGAGGTGGAGAGACCCAGTACTTC
cdr3_aa: CASSLGASGGGETQYF
j_call: TRBJ2-5
v_call: TRBV5-1
clone_size: few
d_call: TRBD2

cdr3_nt: TGTGCCACCAGTAAGGTGGGGGCAGGCAAACTAGACAATGAGCAGTTCTTC
cdr3_aa: CATSKVGAGKLDNEQFF
j_call: TRBJ2-1
v_call: TRBV24-1
clone_size: many
d_call: .

cdr3_nt: TGTGCCAGCACCCGGGAACCACGCCAAGAGACCCAGTACTTC
cdr3_aa: CASTREPRQETQYF
j_call: TRBJ2-5
v_call: TRBV13
clone_size: many
d_call: .

cdr3_nt: TGTGCCAGCAGCGCCCCCCAACCCGAGGGGGCCTCGGAGACCCAGTACTTC
cdr3_aa: CASSAPQPEGASETQYF
j_call: TRBJ2-5
v_call: TRBV11-2
clone_size: many
d_call: TRBD1

cdr3_nt: TGTGCCAGCAGTGAAGGTGTACCCGGCGGGGAGCTGTTTTTT
cdr3_aa: CASSEGVPGGELFF
j_call: TRBJ2-2
v_call: TRBV6-1
clone_size: many
d_call: .

cdr3_nt: TGTGCCAGCAGTTACGGTCTTGGACTAGCGGGAAGTACGCAGTATTTT
cdr3_aa: CASSYGLGLAGSTQYF
j_call: TRBJ2-3
v_call: TRBV6-5
clone_size: many
d_call: TRBD2

cdr3_nt: TGTGCCAGTACACCCGACGGGATAGGAGATACGCAGTATTTT
cdr3_aa: CASTPDGIGDTQYF
j_call: TRBJ2-3
v_call: TRBV19
clone_size: .
d_call: .

cdr3_nt: TGTGCCAGCAGCCTAGGACTAGCGGGATTTGAAAATGAGCAGTTCTTC
cdr3_aa: CASSLGLAGFENEQFF
j_call: TRBJ2-1
v_call: TRBV9
clone_size: .
d_call: TRBD2

cdr3_nt: TGTGCCAGCAGTCCCGGGACAGGGTCCAATGAGCAGTTCTTC
cdr3_aa: CASSPGTGSNEQFF
j_call: TRBJ2-1
v_call: TRBV12-3/TRBV12-4
clone_size: .
d_call: TRBD1

cdr3_nt: TGTGCCAGCAGTGAAGCGGGCAGGGTCTACGAGCAGTACTTC
cdr3_aa: CASSEAGRVYEQYF
j_call: TRBJ2-7
v_call: TRBV2
clone_size: .
d_call: .

cdr3_nt: TGTGCCAGCTCACCACGGGCTAGCGGGAGCCACGAGCAGTACTTC
cdr3_aa: CASSPRASGSHEQYF
j_call: TRBJ2-7
v_call: TRBV18
clone_size: many
d_call: TRBD2

cdr3_nt: TGTGCCAGCAGCGTAGGAGGGGGCCTCGAGCAGTACTTC
cdr3_aa: CASSVGGGLEQYF
j_call: TRBJ2-7
v_call: TRBV9
clone_size: many
d_call: TRBD1

cdr3_nt: TGTGCCAGCAGCTTGGCCTGGGACAGGGGGAGAGAGGGCTACACCTTC
cdr3_aa: CASSLAWDRGREGYTF
j_call: TRBJ1-2
v_call: TRBV7-9
clone_size: few
d_call: TRBD1

cdr3_nt: TGTGCCAGCAGCCGCGGGGATTCCTACGAGCAGTACTTC
cdr3_aa: CASSRGDSYEQYF
j_call: TRBJ2-7
v_call: TRBV3-1
clone_size: many
d_call: .

cdr3_nt: TGCGCCAGCAGCCACCGCACCGGGGCTCGGGGGTCACCCCTCCACTTT
cdr3_aa: CASSHRTGARGSPLHF
j_call: TRBJ1-6
v_call: TRBV4-1
clone_size: .
d_call: .

cdr3_nt: TGTGCCCGGATACGCCCAGGGAACACTGAAGCTTTCTTT
cdr3_aa: CARIRPGNTEAFF
j_call: TRBJ1-1
v_call: TRBV30
clone_size: many
d_call: .

cdr3_nt: TGTGCCAGTAGGGAGAAGCAGGGAAACTATGGCTACACCTTC
cdr3_aa: CASREKQGNYGYTF
j_call: TRBJ1-2
v_call: TRBV19
clone_size: many
d_call: .

cdr3_nt: TGTGCCAGCAGTTTTCAGGTTTTCGGGGGCTACACCTTC
cdr3_aa: CASSFQVFGGYTF
j_call: TRBJ1-2
v_call: TRBV12-3/TRBV12-4
clone_size: many
d_call: .

cdr3_nt: TGTGCCAGCAGCGTAGGGTCGAGTCGACTTACAGAGACCCAGTACTTC
cdr3_aa: CASSVGSSRLTETQYF
j_call: TRBJ2-5
v_call: TRBV9
clone_size: few
d_call: .

cdr3_nt: TGTGCCAGCAGCTTAGCCGCTTACGGGAGCGGTAATGAGCAGTTCTTC
cdr3_aa: CASSLAAYGSGNEQFF
j_call: TRBJ2-1
v_call: TRBV11-2
clone_size: many
d_call: .

cdr3_nt: TGCAGCGTTGAAGAGGCCGGGGCAGGGGATTGGTTTGGAAACATTCAGTACTTC
cdr3_aa: CSVEEAGAGDWFGNIQYF
j_call: TRBJ2-4
v_call: TRBV29-1
clone_size: many
d_call: .

cdr3_nt: TGTGCCAGCAGCTCCGTAGACCGCCGGGCCAATGAGCAGTTCTTC
cdr3_aa: CASSSVDRRANEQFF
j_call: TRBJ2-1
v_call: TRBV7-9
clone_size: many
d_call: .

cdr3_nt: TGTGCCAGCAGCTTTCCACAGGGGGCGTCACGGGAGCAGTACTTC
cdr3_aa: CASSFPQGASREQYF
j_call: TRBJ2-7
v_call: TRBV5-6
clone_size: few
d_call: TRBD1